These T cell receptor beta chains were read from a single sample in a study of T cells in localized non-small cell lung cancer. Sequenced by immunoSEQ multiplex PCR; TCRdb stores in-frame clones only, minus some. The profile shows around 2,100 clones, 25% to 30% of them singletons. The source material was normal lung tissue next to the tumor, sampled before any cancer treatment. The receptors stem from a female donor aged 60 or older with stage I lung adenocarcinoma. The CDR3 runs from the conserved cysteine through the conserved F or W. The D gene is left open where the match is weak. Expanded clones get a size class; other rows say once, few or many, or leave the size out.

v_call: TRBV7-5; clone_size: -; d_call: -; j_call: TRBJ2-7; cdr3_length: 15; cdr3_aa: CASSLLRNSGYEQYF; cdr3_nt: TGTGCCAGCAGCCTTCTACGGAACTCCGGCTACGAGCAGTACTTC
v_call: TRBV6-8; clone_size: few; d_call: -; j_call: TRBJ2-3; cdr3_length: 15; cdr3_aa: CASSYGGGRSDTQYF; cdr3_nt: TGTGCCAGCAGTTACGGGGGGGGCCGATCAGATACGCAGTATTTT
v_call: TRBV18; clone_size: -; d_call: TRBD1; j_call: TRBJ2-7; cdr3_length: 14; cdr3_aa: CASSLDRGHYEQYF; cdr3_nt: TGTGCCAGCTCACTGGACAGGGGACACTACGAGCAGTACTTC
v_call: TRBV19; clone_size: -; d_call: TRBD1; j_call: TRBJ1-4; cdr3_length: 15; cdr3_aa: CASSTGTGGNEKLFF; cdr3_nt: TGTGCCAGTAGTACAGGGACAGGGGGTAATGAAAAACTGTTTTTT
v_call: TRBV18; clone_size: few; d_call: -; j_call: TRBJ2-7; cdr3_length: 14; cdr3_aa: CASSRGAQTYEQYF; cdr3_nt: TGTGCCAGCTCACGCGGGGCTCAAACCTACGAGCAGTACTTC
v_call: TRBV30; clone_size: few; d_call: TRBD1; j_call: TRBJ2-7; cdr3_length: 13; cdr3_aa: CAWAGQGPYEQYF; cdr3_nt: TGTGCCTGGGCCGGACAGGGCCCCTACGAGCAGTACTTC
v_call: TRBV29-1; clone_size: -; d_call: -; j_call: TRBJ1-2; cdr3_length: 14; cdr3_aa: CSALDVSSNYGYTF; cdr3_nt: TGCAGCGCATTGGATGTGAGTTCAAACTATGGCTACACCTTC
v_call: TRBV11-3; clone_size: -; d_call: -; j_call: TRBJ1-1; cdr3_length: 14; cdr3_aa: CASSRPKVDTEAFF; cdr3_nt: TGTGCCAGCAGCCGACCAAAAGTGGACACTGAAGCTTTCTTT
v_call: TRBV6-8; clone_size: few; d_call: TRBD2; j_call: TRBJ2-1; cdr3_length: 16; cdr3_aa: CASSYSTTSGKNEQFF; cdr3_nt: TGTGCCAGCAGTTACTCGACGACTAGCGGGAAGAACGAGCAGTTCTTC
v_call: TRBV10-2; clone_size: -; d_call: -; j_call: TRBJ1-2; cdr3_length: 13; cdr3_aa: CASSQSRDRGYTF; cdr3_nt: TGCGCCAGCAGTCAGTCCCGGGACCGAGGCTACACCTTC
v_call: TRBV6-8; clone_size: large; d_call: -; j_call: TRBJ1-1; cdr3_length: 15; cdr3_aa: CASSYSPGGDTEAFF; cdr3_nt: TGTGCCAGCAGTTACTCGCCCGGGGGGGACACTGAAGCTTTCTTT
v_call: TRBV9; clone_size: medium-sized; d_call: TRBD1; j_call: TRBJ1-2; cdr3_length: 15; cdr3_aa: CASSEGQGIGYGYTF; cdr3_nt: TGTGCCAGCAGCGAGGGACAGGGGATAGGATATGGCTACACCTTC
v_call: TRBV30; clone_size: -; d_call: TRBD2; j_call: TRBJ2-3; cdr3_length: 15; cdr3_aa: CAWAKGLAGVDTQYF; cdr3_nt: TGTGCCTGGGCAAAGGGACTAGCGGGAGTAGATACGCAGTATTTT
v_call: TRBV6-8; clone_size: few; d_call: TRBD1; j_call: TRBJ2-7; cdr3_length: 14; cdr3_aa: CASSGGQEIYEQYF; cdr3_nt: TGTGCCAGCAGTGGGGGACAGGAGATTTACGAGCAGTACTTC
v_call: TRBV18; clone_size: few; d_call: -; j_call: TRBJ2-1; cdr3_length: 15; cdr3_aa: CASSSPGGDNNEQFF; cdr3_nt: TGTGCCAGCTCCAGCCCCGGCGGGGACAACAATGAGCAGTTCTTC
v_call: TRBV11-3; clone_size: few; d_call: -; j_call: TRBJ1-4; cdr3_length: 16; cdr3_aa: CASSPSAAEANEKLFF; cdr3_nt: TGTGCCAGCAGCCCGAGTGCGGCAGAAGCTAATGAAAAACTGTTTTTT
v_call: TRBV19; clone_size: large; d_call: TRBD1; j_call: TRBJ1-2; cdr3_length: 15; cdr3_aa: CASSITGQGLGGYTF; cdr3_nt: TGTGCCAGTAGTATCACCGGACAGGGTCTAGGCGGCTACACCTTC
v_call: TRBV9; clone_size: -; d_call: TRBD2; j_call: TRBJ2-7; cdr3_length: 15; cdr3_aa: CASSASGTSGNEQYF; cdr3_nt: TGTGCCAGCAGCGCCTCCGGGACTAGCGGGAACGAGCAGTACTTC
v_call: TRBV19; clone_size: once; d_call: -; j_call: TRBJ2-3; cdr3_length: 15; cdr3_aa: CASSPEIAYTDTQYF; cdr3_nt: TGTGCCAGTAGTCCGGAGATAGCGTACACAGATACGCAGTATTTT
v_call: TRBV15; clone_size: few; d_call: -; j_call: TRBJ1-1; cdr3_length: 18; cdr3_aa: CATSRDLGSRYRATEAFF; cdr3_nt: TGTGCCACCAGCAGAGATCTGGGCTCGAGGTACAGGGCCACTGAAGCTTTCTTT
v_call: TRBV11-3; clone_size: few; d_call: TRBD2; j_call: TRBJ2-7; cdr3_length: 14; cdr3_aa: CASSPSGTPREQYF; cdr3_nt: TGTGCCAGCAGTCCCAGCGGGACCCCTAGAGAGCAGTACTTC
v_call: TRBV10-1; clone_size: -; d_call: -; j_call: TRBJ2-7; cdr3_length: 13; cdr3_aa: CASSPLGRAEQYF; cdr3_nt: TGCGCCAGCAGTCCTTTGGGGCGCGCTGAGCAGTACTTC
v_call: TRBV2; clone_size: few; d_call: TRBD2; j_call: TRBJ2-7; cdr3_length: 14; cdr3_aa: CASNDGTSWNEQYF; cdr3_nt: TGTGCCAGCAACGACGGGACTAGCTGGAACGAGCAGTACTTC
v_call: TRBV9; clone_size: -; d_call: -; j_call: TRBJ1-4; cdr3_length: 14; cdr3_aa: CASSGAAGYEKLFF; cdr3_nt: TGTGCCAGCAGTGGCGCGGCAGGGTATGAAAAACTGTTTTTT
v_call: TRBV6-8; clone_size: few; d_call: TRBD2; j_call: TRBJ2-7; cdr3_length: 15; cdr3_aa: CASSYEGSGSYEQYF; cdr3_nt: TGTGCCAGCAGTTACGAAGGTAGCGGGAGCTACGAGCAGTACTTC
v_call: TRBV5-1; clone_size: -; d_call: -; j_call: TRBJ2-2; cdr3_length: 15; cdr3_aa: CASSLSLPGTGELFF; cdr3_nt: TGCGCCAGCAGCTTGTCTCTGCCAGGCACCGGGGAGCTGTTTTTT
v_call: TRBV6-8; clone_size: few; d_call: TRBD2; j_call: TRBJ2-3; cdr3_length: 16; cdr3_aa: CASSPTSGGPTDTQYF; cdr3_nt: TGTGCCAGCAGCCCGACTAGCGGGGGGCCTACAGATACGCAGTATTTT
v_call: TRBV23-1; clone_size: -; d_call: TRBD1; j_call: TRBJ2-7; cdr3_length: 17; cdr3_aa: CASSRPGTGGRVYEQYF; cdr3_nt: TGCGCCAGCAGCCGCCCCGGGACAGGGGGACGGGTCTACGAGCAGTACTTC
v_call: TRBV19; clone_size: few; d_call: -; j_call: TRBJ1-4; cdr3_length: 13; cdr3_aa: CASGVVLNEKLFF; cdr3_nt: TGTGCCAGCGGAGTTGTACTCAATGAAAAACTGTTTTTT
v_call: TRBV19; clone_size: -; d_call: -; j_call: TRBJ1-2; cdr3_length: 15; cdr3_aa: CASTINPPGAGGYTF; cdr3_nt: TGTGCCAGTACCATTAACCCGCCAGGGGCGGGGGGCTACACCTTC
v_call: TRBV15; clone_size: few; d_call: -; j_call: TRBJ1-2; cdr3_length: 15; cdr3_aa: CATSRVDGLLYGYTF; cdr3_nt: TGTGCCACCAGCAGAGTGGACGGACTTCTTTATGGCTACACCTTC
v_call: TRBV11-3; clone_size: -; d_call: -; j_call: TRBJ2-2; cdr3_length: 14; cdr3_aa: CASSSSRGTGELFF; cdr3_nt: TGTGCCAGCAGTTCAAGCCGGGGGACCGGGGAGCTGTTTTTT
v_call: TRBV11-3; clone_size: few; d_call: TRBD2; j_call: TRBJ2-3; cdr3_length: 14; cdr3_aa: CASKRGGFTDTQYF; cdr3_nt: TGTGCCAGCAAGCGGGGGGGATTCACAGATACGCAGTATTTT
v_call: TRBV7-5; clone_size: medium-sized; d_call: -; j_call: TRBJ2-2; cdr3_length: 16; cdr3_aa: CASSPQGAQNTGELFF; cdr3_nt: TGTGCCAGCAGCCCACAGGGGGCTCAGAACACCGGGGAGCTGTTTTTT
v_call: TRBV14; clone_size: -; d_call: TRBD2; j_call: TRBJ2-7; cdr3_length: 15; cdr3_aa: CASSRASGESYEQYF; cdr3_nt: TGTGCCAGCAGCCGAGCTAGCGGAGAGTCCTACGAGCAGTACTTC
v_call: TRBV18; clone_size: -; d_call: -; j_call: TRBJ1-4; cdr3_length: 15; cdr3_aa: CASSPRDPKNEKLFF; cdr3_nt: TGTGCCAGCTCACCACGGGACCCCAAAAATGAAAAACTGTTTTTT
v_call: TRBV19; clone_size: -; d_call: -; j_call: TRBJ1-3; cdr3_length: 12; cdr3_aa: CASISAGNTIYF; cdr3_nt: TGTGCCAGTATCTCCGCTGGAAACACCATATATTTT
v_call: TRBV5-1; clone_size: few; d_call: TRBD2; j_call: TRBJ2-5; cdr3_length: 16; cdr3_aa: CASSLSPAGGSETQYF; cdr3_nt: TGCGCCAGCAGCTTGTCCCCAGCGGGGGGATCGGAGACCCAGTACTTC
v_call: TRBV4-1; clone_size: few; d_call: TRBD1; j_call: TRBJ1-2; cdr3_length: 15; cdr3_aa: CASSRQTGGVAGYTF; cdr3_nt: TGCGCCAGCAGCCGGCAGACAGGGGGTGTAGCGGGCTACACCTTC
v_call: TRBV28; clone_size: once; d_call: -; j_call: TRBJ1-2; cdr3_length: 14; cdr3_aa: CASSSLPINYGYTF; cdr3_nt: TGTGCCAGCAGCTCACTGCCCATTAACTATGGCTACACCTTC
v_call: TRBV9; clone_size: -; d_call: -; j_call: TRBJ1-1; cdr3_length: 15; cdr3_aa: CASSVATGLNTEAFF; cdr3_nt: TGTGCCAGCAGCGTAGCTACAGGGTTGAACACTGAAGCTTTCTTT
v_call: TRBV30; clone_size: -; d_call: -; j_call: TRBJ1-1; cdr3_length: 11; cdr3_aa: CAWQANTEAFF; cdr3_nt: TGTGCCTGGCAGGCTAACACTGAAGCTTTCTTT
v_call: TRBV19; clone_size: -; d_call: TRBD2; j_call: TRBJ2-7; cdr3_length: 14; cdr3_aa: CASSIQRGPHEQYF; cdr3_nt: TGTGCCAGTAGTATCCAGCGGGGGCCCCACGAGCAGTACTTC